Shown below are 18 T cell receptor beta chains from a single sample sequenced in a study of shared clonotypes between healthy human individuals. Naive CD8 cells lacked CD45RO and underwent positive selection for CCR7, leaving out terminally differentiated effector memory CD45RA+ cells. TCRdb's table, derived via immunoSEQ multiplex PCR, lists solely in-frame clones and lacks some. The sample shows some 2,000,000 clones, around 96% of them seen only once. Sequencing was done on a sample of naive CD8+ T cells sorted from blood. These receptors were collected from a young man in good health.

This chain uses TRBV5-6 with TRBJ2-1; 12 nucleotides match TRBD1. J lost 5 bases, V lost 0 bases, and 6 bases had no gene match. The CDR3 is 17 amino acids. The germline V gene encodes CDR1 SGHDT and CDR2 YYEEEE. The CDR3 loop is CASSLEPGQGANNEQFF. The CDR3 bases are TGTGCCAGCAGCTTGGAACCGGGACAGGGGGCGAACAATGAGCAGTTCTTC.

The V gene is TRBV27, the J gene TRBJ2-1; possible D gene TRBD1, 6 bases. CDR3 size: 16 residues. Trimming took 3 bases from V and 1 from J, leaving 13 bases between them. The germline gives CDR1 MNHEY, CDR2 SMNVEV (reference sequence). This chain's CDR3 is CASSLTPGQSYNEQFF. Written as DNA, the CDR3 is TGTGCCAGCAGTTTGACCCCGGGACAATCCTACAATGAGCAGTTCTTC.

This rearrangement joins TRBV4-1 to TRBJ1-4; TRBD1 is a possible D gene (6 bases). There are 16 residues in the CDR3. The V and J ends lost 0 bases and 7 bases respectively, with 15 bases between them. The germline CDR1 and CDR2 sequences are MGHRA and YSYEKL. The CDR3 loop is CASSQDPGVGAEKLFF. CDR3 DNA sequence: TGCGCCAGCAGCCAAGATCCAGGGGTGGGTGCTGAAAAACTGTTTTTT.

Points on this clone: At the DNA level, this CDR3 is encoded by other sequences in the same sample as well. The chain joins TRBV5-1 to TRBJ1-4, with D perhaps TRBD1 (6 bases). The V end lost 0 bases, the J end lost 8 bases, and 11 bases lay between the germline ends. Germline CDR1 and CDR2: SGHRS and YFSETQ. CDR3 length: 14 amino acids. CDR3 nucleotides: TGCGCCAGCAGCTTGGGTGCAGGGGACGAAAAACTGTTTTTT. Amino acids: CASSLGAGDEKLFF.

This rearrangement joins TRBV4-3 to TRBJ2-3; tentatively, D is TRBD1 (6 bases). There are 17 residues in the CDR3. V dropped 0 bases and J dropped 3 bases, with 16 bases sitting between them. In germline, CDR1 is LGHNA, CDR2 YSLEER. The CDR3 nucleotides read TGCGCCAGCAGCCAAGAACTGACAGGTTCGTTGACAGATACGCAGTATTTT. This translates into CASSQELTGSLTDTQYF.

The V call is TRBV28, the J call TRBJ2-5; possibly TRBD2 for D (6 bases). The CDR3 covers 14 residues. V was shortened by 2 bases and J by 5 bases, with 12 bases between the two germline ends. Germline loops: CDR1 MDHEN, CDR2 SYDVKM. The CDR3 is CASSLSSGVETQYF. CDR3 DNA sequence: TGTGCCAGCAGTTTAAGCTCGGGGGTGGAGACCCAGTACTTC.

The rearrangement joins TRBV6-5 to TRBJ2-3; 7 positions agree with TRBD1. V shed 7 bases and J 2 bases; nucleotides not matched to a gene: 6. There are 14 residues in the CDR3. CDR1 is MNHEY and CDR2 is SVGAGI in the germline V gene. This CDR3 reads CASTRGQVTDTQYF. Here the CDR3 DNA reads TGTGCCAGCACCCGTGGACAGGTCACAGATACGCAGTATTTT.

This sequence joins TRBV28 and TRBJ1-5; no clear D gene. This CDR3 contains 15 residues. Trimming stripped 7 bases from V and 2 bases from J, with 15 bases between. Per the germline V gene, CDR1 is MDHEN and CDR2 is SYDVKM. CDR3 residues: CASTPLGIGNQPQHF. The CDR3 region has the DNA TGTGCCAGCACCCCTTTGGGGATTGGCAATCAGCCCCAGCATTTT. Drawing the rest from reference TRBV28 and TRBJ1-5, the complete variable domain is DVKVTQSSRYLVKRTGEKVFLECVQDMDHENMFWYRQDPGLGLRLIYFSYDVKMKEKGDIPEGYSVSREKKERFSLILESASTNQTSMYLCASTPLGIGNQPQHFGDGTRLSIL.

The V and J genes are TRBV9 and TRBJ2-5; 10 bases agree with TRBD1. In germline, CDR1 is SGDLS, CDR2 YYNGEE. This CDR3 is 16 amino acids long. The V segment lost 4 bases and the J segment 5 bases; nucleotides outside the gene matches: 11. Here the CDR3 reads CASSTRDRGPAETQYF. DNA of the CDR3: TGTGCCAGCAGCACCCGGGACAGGGGCCCAGCGGAGACCCAGTACTTC.

The V and J genes are TRBV2 and TRBJ1-6; tentative D call: TRBD1 (6 bases). The V end was cut by 4 bases, the J end by 6 bases, with 13 bases between. Looked up from germline, CDR1 is SNHLY and CDR2 is FYNNEI. This CDR3 region has 15 residues. CDR3 DNA sequence: TGTGCCAGCAGTGGTCCAGGGGATGCTAATTCACCCCTCCACTTT. Its protein is CASSGPGDANSPLHF.

Concerning this clone: Other DNA sequences from this sample encode an identical CDR3 as well. The chain combines TRBV27 with TRBJ2-7; no clear D gene. Per germline, CDR1 MNHEY and CDR2 SMNVEV (reference sequence). This CDR3 has 13 residues. Trimming removed 4 bases at V and 1 base at J, with 8 bases between. DNA for the CDR3: TGTGCCAGCAGTTCGGGCAGTTCCTACGAGCAGTACTTC. The encoded protein is CASSSGSSYEQYF.

The V call is TRBV5-4, the J call TRBJ2-1; maybe TRBD2 (6 bases). V lost 0 bases and J 8 bases, leaving 9 bases between the germline ends. CDR1 and CDR2 (germline): SGHNT, YYREEE (reference sequence). This CDR3 has 13 amino acids. The chain's CDR3 is CASSLAGGYEQFF. CDR3 nucleotide sequence: TGTGCCAGCAGCTTGGCTGGAGGGTATGAGCAGTTCTTC.

CDR3 sequence: CASSTGQGAWEQYF. CDR3 in DNA: TGTGCCAGCAGCACGGGACAGGGGGCGTGGGAGCAGTACTTC. The chain employs TRBV13 and TRBJ2-7; 12 nucleotides agree with TRBD1. CDR1 is PRHDT and CDR2 is FYEKMQ in the germline V gene (reference sequence). Trimming at V came to 5 bases and at J to 7 bases, leaving 6 bases not matched to a gene. This CDR3 comprises 14 residues.

The chain has TRBV14 and TRBJ2-7; D gene ambiguous. V was clipped by 1 base and J by 3 bases, with 13 bases between them. The CDR3 length is 15 residues. Germline V gene lookup returns CDR1 SGHDN and CDR2 FVKESK. CDR3 protein: CASSQVVSQFYEQYF. The CDR3 region has the DNA TGTGCCAGCAGCCAAGTTGTGAGTCAGTTCTACGAGCAGTACTTC.

The chain links TRBV7-9 to TRBJ1-1; D may be TRBD1 (6 bases). With 2 bases removed from V and 13 bases from J, the gap between germline ends came to 11 bases. The CDR3 spans 11 residues. CDR1 and CDR2 (germline): SEHNR, FQNEAQ (reference sequence). Written as DNA, the CDR3 is TGTGCCAGCAGCTTAACAGGGCAGGTTTTCTTT. It yields the protein CASSLTGQVFF.

V and J are TRBV2 and TRBJ1-1; a possible D gene is TRBD1 (5 bases). V was clipped by 2 bases and J by 5 bases, with 15 bases between them. Germline CDR1 SNHLY, CDR2 FYNNEI. There are 15 residues in the CDR3. CDR3 sequence (DNA): TGTGCCAGCAGTGAAAGACCCGATCAGGGAACTGAAGCTTTCTTT. Its protein product is CASSERPDQGTEAFF. Filled out from reference TRBV2 and TRBJ1-1, the complete variable domain reads EPEVTQTPSHQVTQMGQEVILRCVPISNHLYFYWYRQILGQKVEFLVSFYNNEISEKSEIFDDQFSVERPDGSNFTLKIRSTKLEDSAMYFCASSERPDQGTEAFFGQGTRLTVV.

In regard to this clone: Other DNA sequences in the same sample also yield this CDR3. V and J are TRBV2 and TRBJ2-1; D is uncertain. V gave up 2 bases and J gave up 3 bases, with 5 bases separating them. The germline V gene has CDR1 SNHLY and CDR2 FYNNEI. The CDR3 has 13 residues. The CDR3 loop is CASSEPNYNEQFF. CDR3 bases: TGTGCCAGCAGTGAACCCAACTACAATGAGCAGTTCTTC.

Details on this clone: This specimen includes other DNA sequences encoding the same CDR3. This chain connects TRBV6-6 to TRBJ2-7, with D uncertain. V gave up 0 bases and J gave up 3 bases, with 6 bases separating them. The CDR3 contains 13 residues. CDR1 is MNHNY, CDR2 SVGAGI, per germline (reference sequence). The CDR3 region is CASSYSGSYEQYF. The CDR3 DNA reads as TGTGCCAGCAGTTACTCGGGCAGCTACGAGCAGTACTTC.